This TCR beta chain originates from a study of PD-1 blockade in classical Hodgkin lymphoma. Study findings and constraints: Researchers reported that CD4+ TCR diversity, though not CD8+, rose significantly by C4D1. Patients newly diagnosed and complete responders had comparable baseline diversity. Baseline TCR diversity was reportedly lower in newly diagnosed patients than healthy donors.

Concerning this clone itself: Its antigen is as yet unknown.

Assay: immunoSEQ multiplex PCR; the TCRdb copy retains only in-frame clones and omits some. The repertoire holds about 35,000 clones, more than 80% seen once, with around 0.21% in the top ten. No patient escaped relapse after autologous stem cell transplantation, and brentuximab vedotin exposure varied. Magnetic negative selection of thawed PBMCs was the method by which CD4+ T cells were purified. Complete response, partial response or progressive disease constituted the best responses recorded. V was shortened by 3 bases and J by 5 bases, with 13 bases between the two germline ends. This CDR3 spans 14 amino acids. Germline V lookup: CDR1 MNHEY, CDR2 SMNVEV (reference sequence).

The receptor's source is a human donor with classical Hodgkin lymphoma. The chain couples TRBV27 to TRBJ2-5; D is unresolved. Sequenced here: CD4+ T cells from blood, sampled at baseline. The CDR3 loop reads CASSFISAQETQYF. The CDR3 DNA is TGTGCCAGCAGTTTTATAAGCGCCCAGGAGACCCAGTACTTC.